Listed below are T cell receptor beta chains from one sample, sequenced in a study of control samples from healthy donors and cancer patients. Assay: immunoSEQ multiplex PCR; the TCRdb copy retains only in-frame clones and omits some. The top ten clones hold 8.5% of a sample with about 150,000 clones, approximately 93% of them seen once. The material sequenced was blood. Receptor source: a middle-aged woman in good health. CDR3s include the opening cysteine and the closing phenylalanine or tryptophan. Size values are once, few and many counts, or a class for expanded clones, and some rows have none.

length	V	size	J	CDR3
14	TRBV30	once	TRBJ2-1	CAWSHGLELNEQFF
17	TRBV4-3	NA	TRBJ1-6	CASSQDPTAVNNSPLHF
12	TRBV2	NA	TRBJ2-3	CASSKLTDTQYF
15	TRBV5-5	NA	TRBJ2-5	CASSFGDGVGETQYF
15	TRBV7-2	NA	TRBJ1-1	CASSDPQGIGTEAFF
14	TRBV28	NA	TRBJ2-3	CASSFGRTTDTQYF
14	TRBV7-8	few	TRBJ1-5	CASSWRTGNQPQHF
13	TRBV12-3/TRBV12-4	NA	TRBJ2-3	CASSLRSTDTQYF
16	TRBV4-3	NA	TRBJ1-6	CASSITREFYNSPLHF
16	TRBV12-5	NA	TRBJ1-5	CASGPRGEYSNQPQHF
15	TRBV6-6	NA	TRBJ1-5	CASSYDLYSNQPQHF
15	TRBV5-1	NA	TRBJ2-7	CASSLTGTGFYEQYF
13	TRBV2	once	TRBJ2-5	CASQPGGQETQYF
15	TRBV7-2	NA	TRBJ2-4	CASSPDRGRTNIQYF
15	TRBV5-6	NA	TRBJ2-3	CASSLGGRSTDTQYF
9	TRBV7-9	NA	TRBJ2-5	CASSRDYYF
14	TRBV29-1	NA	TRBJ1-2	CSVYDGQVDYGYTF
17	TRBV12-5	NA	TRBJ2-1	CASGLQRTSGGYNEQFF
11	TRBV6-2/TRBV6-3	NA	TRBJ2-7	CASSRHYEQYF
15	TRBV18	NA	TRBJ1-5	CASSPTGTGNQPQHF
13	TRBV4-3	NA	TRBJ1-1	CASSQGRNTEAFF
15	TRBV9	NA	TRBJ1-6	CASSVGGSYNSPLHF
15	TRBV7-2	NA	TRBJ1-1	CASSPPSRPHTEAFF
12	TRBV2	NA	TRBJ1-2	CASTEAVYGYTF
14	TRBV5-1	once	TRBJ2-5	CASSLDPYQETQYF
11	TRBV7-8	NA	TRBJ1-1	CASSRQGWAFF
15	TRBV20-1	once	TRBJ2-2	CSASTGGANTGELFF
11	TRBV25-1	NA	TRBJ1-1	CASSTGAEAFF
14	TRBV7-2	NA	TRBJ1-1	CASSLVPENTEAFF
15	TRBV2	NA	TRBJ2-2	CASSPLAANTGELFF
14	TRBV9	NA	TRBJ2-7	CASSVGTGNYEQYF
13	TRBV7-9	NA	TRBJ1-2	CASSQTGNYGYTF
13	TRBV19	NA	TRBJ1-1	CASTRTGGTEAFF
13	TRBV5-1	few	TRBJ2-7	CASSPPSFDEQYF
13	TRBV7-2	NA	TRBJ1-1	CASSLAGRTEAFF
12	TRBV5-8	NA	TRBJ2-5	CASTVTRETQYF
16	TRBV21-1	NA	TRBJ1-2	CASSTHLYRIPYGYTF
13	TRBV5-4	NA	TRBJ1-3	CASSQGSGNTIYF
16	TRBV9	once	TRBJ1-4	CASSVGALNSNEKLFF
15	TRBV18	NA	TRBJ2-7	CASSPSGGQGYEQYF
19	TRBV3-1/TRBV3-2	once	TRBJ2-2	CASTPRRLEGKASTGELFF
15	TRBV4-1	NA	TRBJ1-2	CASSQTGRLGYGYTF
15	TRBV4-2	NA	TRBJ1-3	CASSQGTGPGNTIYF
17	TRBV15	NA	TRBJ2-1	CATSRDPPGLADNEQFF